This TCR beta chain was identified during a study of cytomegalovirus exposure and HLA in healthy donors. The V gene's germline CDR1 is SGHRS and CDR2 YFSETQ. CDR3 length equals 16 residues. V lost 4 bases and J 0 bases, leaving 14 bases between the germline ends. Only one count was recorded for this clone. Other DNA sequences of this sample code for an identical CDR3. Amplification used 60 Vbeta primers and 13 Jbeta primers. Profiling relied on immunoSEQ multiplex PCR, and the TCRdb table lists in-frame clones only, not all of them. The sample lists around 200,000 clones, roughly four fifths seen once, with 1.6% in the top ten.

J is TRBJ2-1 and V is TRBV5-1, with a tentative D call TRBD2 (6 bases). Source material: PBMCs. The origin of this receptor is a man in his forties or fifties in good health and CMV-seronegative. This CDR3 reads CASSLLAGSSYNEQFF. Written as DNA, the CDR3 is TGCGCCAGCAGCCTCCTCGCCGGGAGCTCCTACAATGAGCAGTTCTTC.